This T cell receptor (beta chain) was documented in a study of response to subunit inactivated influenza vaccine. The CDR3 length is 16 residues. Trimming cost V 3 bases and J 0 bases; bases outside gene matches: 7. CDR1 is SNHLY and CDR2 is FYNNEI in the germline V gene. TCRdb reprocessed the RT-PCR reads with MiXCR, giving one entry per CDR3 protein. Here the sample spans 280,000 or so distinct CDR3 sequences, just over 20% being singletons. This specimen consisted of PBMCs from blood, obtained less than 22 months after vaccination. This chain connects TRBV2 to TRBJ1-2; 7 bases are a match to TRBD1. The sequence came from a man aged 45-69 years who received an inactivated influenza vaccine. CDR3 residues: CASSDGGGQANYGYTF. CDR3 bases: TGTGCCAGCAGTGACGGGGGCGGACAGGCTAACTATGGCTACACCTTC.